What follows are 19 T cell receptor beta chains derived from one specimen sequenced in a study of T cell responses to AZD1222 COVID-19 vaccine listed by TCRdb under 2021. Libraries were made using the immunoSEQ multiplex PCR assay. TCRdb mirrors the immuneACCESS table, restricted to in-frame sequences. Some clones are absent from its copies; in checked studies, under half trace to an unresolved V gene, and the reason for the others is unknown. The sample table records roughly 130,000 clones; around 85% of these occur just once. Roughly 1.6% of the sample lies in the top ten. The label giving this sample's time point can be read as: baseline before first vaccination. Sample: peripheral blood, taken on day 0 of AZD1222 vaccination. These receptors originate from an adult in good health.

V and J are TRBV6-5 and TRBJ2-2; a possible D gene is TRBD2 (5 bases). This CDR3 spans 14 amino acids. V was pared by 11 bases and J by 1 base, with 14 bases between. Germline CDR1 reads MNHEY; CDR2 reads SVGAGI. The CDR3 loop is CASRVAGNTGELFF. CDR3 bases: TGTGCCTCCCGGGTGGCGGGGAACACCGGGGAGCTGTTTTTT.

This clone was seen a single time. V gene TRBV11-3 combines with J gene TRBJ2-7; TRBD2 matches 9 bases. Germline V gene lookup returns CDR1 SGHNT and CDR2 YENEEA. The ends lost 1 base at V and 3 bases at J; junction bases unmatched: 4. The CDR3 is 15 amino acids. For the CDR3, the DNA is TGTGCCAGCAGCTTAGGCGGGAGGGCCGACTACGAGCAGTACTTC. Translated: CASSLGGRADYEQYF.

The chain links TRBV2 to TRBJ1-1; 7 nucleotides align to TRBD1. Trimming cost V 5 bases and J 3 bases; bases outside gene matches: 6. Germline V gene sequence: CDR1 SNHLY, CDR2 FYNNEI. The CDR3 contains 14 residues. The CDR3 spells CASSPQGLDTEAFF. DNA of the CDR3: TGTGCCAGCAGTCCACAGGGGTTGGACACTGAAGCTTTCTTT.

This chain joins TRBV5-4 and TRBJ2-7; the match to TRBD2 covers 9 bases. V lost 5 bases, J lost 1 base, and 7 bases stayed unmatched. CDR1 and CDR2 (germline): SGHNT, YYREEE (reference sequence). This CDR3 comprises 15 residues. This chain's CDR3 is CASSYPSGRSYEQYF. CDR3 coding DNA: TGTGCCAGCAGTTATCCGAGCGGGAGGTCCTACGAGCAGTACTTC. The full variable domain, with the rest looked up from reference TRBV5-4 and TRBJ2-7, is ETGVTQSPTHLIKTRGQQVTLRCSSQSGHNTVSWYQQALGQGPQFIFQYYREEENGRGNFPPRFSGLQFPNYSSELNVNALELDDSALYLCASSYPSGRSYEQYFGPGTRLTVT.

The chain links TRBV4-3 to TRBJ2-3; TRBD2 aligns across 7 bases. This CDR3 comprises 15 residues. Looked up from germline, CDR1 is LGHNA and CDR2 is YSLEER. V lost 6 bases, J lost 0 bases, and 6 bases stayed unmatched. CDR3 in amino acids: CASRPLASSTDTQYF. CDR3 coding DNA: TGCGCCAGCAGACCACTAGCGTCTAGCACAGATACGCAGTATTTT.

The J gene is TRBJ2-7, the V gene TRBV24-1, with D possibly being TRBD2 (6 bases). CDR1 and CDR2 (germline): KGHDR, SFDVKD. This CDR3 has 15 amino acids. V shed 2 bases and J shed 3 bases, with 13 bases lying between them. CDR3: CATSDSGLSRYEQYF. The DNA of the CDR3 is TGTGCCACCAGTGATTCGGGACTCAGTCGCTACGAGCAGTACTTC.

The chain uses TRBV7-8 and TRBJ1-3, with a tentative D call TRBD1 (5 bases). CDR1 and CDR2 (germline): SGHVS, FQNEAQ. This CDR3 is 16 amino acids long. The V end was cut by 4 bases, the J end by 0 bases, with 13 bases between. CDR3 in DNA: TGTGCCAGCAGCTACCTCCGACAGAGCTCTGGAAACACCATATATTTT. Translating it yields CASSYLRQSSGNTIYF.

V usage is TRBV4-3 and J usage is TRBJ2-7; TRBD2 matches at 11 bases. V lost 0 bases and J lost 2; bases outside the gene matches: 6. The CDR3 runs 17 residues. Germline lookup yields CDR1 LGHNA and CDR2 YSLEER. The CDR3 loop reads CASSQEIAGGPPYEQYF. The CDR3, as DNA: TGCGCCAGCAGCCAAGAAATAGCGGGAGGGCCGCCCTACGAGCAGTACTTC.

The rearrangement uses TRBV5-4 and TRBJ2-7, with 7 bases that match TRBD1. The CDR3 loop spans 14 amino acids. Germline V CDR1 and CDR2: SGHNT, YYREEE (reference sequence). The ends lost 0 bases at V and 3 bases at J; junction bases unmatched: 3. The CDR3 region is CASSLVGTDYEQYF. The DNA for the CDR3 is TGTGCCAGCAGCTTGGTAGGGACAGACTACGAGCAGTACTTC.

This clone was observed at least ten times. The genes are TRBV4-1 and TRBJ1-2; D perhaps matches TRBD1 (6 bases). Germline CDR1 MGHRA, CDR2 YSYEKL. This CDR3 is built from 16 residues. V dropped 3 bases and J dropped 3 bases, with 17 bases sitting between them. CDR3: CASSQPTGYLYYGYTF. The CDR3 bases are TGCGCCAGCAGCCAGCCGACAGGCTACCTCTACTATGGCTACACCTTC.

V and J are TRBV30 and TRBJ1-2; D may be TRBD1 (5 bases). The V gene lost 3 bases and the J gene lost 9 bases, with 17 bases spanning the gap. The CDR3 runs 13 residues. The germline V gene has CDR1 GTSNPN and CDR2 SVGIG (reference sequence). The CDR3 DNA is TGTGCCTGGAGGGCGGGGCCGGCATTCAGCTACACCTTC. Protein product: CAWRAGPAFSYTF.

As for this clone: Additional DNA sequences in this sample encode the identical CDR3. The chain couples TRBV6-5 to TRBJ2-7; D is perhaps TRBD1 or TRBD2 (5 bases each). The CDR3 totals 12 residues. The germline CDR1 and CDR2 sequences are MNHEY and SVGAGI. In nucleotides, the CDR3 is TGTGCTTCGGGGCAGGGCCCCTACGAGCAGTACTTC. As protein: CASGQGPYEQYF.

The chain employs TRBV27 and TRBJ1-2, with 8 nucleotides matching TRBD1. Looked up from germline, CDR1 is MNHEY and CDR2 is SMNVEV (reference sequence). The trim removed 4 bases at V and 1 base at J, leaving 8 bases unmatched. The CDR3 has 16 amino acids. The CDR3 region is CASSSPRTGYNYGYTF. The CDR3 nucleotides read TGTGCCAGCAGTTCACCCCGGACAGGGTATAACTATGGCTACACCTTC.

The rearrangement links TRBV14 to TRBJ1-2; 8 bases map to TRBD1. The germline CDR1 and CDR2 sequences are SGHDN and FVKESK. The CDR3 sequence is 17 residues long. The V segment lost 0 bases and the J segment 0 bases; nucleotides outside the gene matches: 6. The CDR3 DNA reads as TGTGCCAGCAGCCAAGATTCCCGACAGGGGACTAACTATGGCTACACCTTC. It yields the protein CASSQDSRQGTNYGYTF. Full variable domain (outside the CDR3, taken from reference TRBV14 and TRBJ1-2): EAGVTQFPSHSVIEKGQTVTLRCDPISGHDNLYWYRRVMGKEIKFLLHFVKESKQDESGMPNNRFLAERTGGTYSTLKVQPAELEDSGVYFCASSQDSRQGTNYGYTFGSGTRLTVV.

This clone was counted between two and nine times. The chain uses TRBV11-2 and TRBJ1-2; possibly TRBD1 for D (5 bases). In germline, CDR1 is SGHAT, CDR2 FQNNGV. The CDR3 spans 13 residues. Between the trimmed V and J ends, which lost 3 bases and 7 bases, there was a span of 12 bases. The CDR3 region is CASSFPGGGGYTF. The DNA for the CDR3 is TGTGCCAGCAGCTTTCCCGGGGGTGGTGGCTACACCTTC.

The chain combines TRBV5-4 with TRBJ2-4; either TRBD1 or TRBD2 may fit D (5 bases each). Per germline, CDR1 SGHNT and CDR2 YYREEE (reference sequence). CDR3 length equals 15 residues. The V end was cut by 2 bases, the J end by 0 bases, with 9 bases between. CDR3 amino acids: CASSFGGLAKNIQYF. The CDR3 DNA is TGTGCCAGCAGCTTTGGGGGTCTAGCCAAAAACATTCAGTACTTC.

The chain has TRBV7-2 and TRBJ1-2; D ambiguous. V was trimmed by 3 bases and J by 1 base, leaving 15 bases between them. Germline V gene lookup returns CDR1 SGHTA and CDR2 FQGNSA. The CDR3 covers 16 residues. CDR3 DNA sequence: TGTGCCAGCAGCTTTTTGGGCAGGACTTTTAACTATGGCTACACCTTC. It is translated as CASSFLGRTFNYGYTF.

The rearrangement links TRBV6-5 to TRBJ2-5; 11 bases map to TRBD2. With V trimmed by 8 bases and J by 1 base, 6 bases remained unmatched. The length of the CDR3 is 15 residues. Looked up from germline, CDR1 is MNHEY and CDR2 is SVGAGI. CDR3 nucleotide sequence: TGTGCCAGCTGTAGACTAGCGGGGACCCAAGAGACCCAGTACTTC. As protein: CASCRLAGTQETQYF.

The CDR3 loop reads CASRLNGYTF. As DNA, the CDR3 is TGTGCAAGTCGCTTGAATGGCTACACCTTC. This rearrangement joins TRBV12-2 to TRBJ1-2. TRBV12-2 is a listed pseudogene. The CDR3 sequence is 10 residues long.